This T cell receptor beta chain emerged from a study of shared clonotypes between healthy human individuals. Study-level information: A donor's plate count was three for CD4 naive and three for CD4 memory; CD8 naive had two and CD8 memory one. Study-level findings and limits: Estimated richness values were generally larger in naive subsets than in memory subsets. Some naive CD4 clonotypes, roughly 5%, turned up in common across four donors.

The germline gives CDR1 MDHEN, CDR2 SYDVKM. The J segment lost 2 bases and the V segment lost 4 bases, leaving 6 bases of the junction unmatched. The CDR3 sequence is 15 residues long. Some clones are missing from TCRdb's copy, which holds only in-frame ones; the method was immunoSEQ multiplex PCR. The table records about 600,000 clones, roughly 97% of them present only once. Concerning this clone itself: The target antigen is unknown. Other DNA sequences of this sample code for an identical CDR3.

V is TRBV28 and J is TRBJ2-7; 9 nucleotides match TRBD1. Material: naive CD4+ T cells sorted from blood. Described subset: CD45RA+ positively selected. The receptor comes from a woman aged 25 to 39 in good health. The DNA of the CDR3 is TGTGCCAGCAGTTCATCCGGGACAGGGACCTACGAGCAGTACTTC. This gives the protein CASSSSGTGTYEQYF.